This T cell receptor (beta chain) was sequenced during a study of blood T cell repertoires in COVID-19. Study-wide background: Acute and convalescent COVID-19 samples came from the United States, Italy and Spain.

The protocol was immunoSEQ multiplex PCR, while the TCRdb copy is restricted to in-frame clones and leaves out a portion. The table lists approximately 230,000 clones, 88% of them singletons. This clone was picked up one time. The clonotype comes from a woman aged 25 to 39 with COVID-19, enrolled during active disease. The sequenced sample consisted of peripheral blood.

CDR3 nucleotide sequence: TGTGCCAGCAGTCCCTCCTCCTACGAGCAGTACTTC. Translating gives CASSPSSYEQYF. This chain uses TRBV28 with TRBJ2-7; D uncertain. In germline, CDR1 is MDHEN, CDR2 SYDVKM. The CDR3 spans 12 residues. Trimming pared 5 bases from V and 0 bases from J, leaving 5 bases between. Combining the CDR3 with reference TRBV28 and TRBJ2-7 gives the whole variable domain DVKVTQSSRYLVKRTGEKVFLECVQDMDHENMFWYRQDPGLGLRLIYFSYDVKMKEKGDIPEGYSVSREKKERFSLILESASTNQTSMYLCASSPSSYEQYFGPGTRLTVT.